This entry lists 27 T cell receptor beta chains sequenced from one sample in a study of blood T cell repertoires in COVID-19. Measured with immunoSEQ multiplex PCR; TCRdb has only the in-frame clones, and not every one. The sample lists about 210,000 clones; approximately 80% were seen once. Sequenced sample: PBMCs or T cells enriched from blood (not recorded which). The receptors originated from a man under 40 with acute COVID-19.

This clone was seen just once. This chain links TRBV4-1 with TRBJ2-1, with 8 positions matching TRBD2. Germline loops: CDR1 MGHRA, CDR2 YSYEKL. The CDR3 contains 18 residues. The V and J ends lost 7 bases and 3 bases, in that order; junction bases with no gene match: 17. The CDR3 bases are TGCGCCAGCACCCTGACGGGGGGGGCCAATGTCTTCTACAATGAGCAGTTCTTC. Translating it yields CASTLTGGANVFYNEQFF.

The rearrangement joins TRBV28 to TRBJ2-3; tentative D call: TRBD1 (6 bases). V gave up 3 bases and J gave up 2 bases, with 12 bases separating them. The CDR3 contains 15 residues. Germline CDR1 is MDHEN and CDR2 is SYDVKM. The CDR3 region has the DNA TGTGCCAGCAGTTTGAAAGGACAGATCACAGATACGCAGTATTTT. Its translation: CASSLKGQITDTQYF.

The chain recombines TRBV10-2 with TRBJ1-5, with D perhaps matching TRBD1 (5 bases). Trimming pared 4 bases from V and 1 base from J, leaving 14 bases between. The V gene's germline CDR1 is WSHSY and CDR2 SAAADI. The CDR3 is 16 amino acids. The CDR3 sequence: CASSAAGRKSNQPQHF. The CDR3, as DNA: TGCGCCAGCAGTGCTGCGGGGCGGAAGAGCAATCAGCCCCAGCATTTT.

This chain links TRBV2 with TRBJ1-1; D is unresolved. V was pared by 7 bases and J by 1 base, with 10 bases between. This CDR3 contains 13 residues. Per the germline V gene, CDR1 is SNHLY and CDR2 is FYNNEI. CDR3 bases: TGTGCCAGCACCCTAAAATCGAACACTGAAGCTTTCTTT. As protein: CASTLKSNTEAFF.

V gene TRBV9 combines with J gene TRBJ1-2, with TRBD1 matching 7 bases. The germline CDR1 and CDR2 sequences are SGDLS and YYNGEE. V lost 5 bases and J lost 4; bases outside the gene matches: 2. The CDR3 totals 12 residues. CDR3 nucleotide sequence: TGTGCCAGCAGTGGGGACAGCTATGGCTACACCTTC. Translation: CASSGDSYGYTF.

This chain uses TRBV29-1 with TRBJ1-1; no firm D call. The germline V gene has CDR1 SQVTM and CDR2 ANQGSEA. Trimming left V 5 bases short and J 11 bases short, with 18 bases between. CDR3 length equals 12 residues. CDR3 amino acids: CSVSPGTERAFF. CDR3 nucleotides: TGCAGCGTTTCACCGGGAACGGAACGTGCTTTCTTT.

The gene calls are TRBV2 and TRBJ2-7; 8 nucleotides agree with TRBD2. Germline V CDR1 and CDR2: SNHLY, FYNNEI. V dropped 3 bases and J dropped 0; count of bases not matched to a gene: 1. The CDR3 spans 14 residues. Here the CDR3 reads CASSDLAGSYEQYF. CDR3 DNA sequence: TGTGCCAGCAGTGACCTAGCGGGCTCCTACGAGCAGTACTTC.

The chain uses TRBV5-4 and TRBJ2-2; tentatively, D is TRBD1 (6 bases). Germline V gene lookup returns CDR1 SGHNT and CDR2 YYREEE (reference sequence). The CDR3 has 16 amino acids. V lost 3 bases, J lost 2 bases, and 14 bases lay in between. CDR3 nucleotides: TGTGCCAGCAGCTATATTTTACAGGGAAACACCGGGGAGCTGTTTTTT. It is translated as CASSYILQGNTGELFF.

The CDR3 nucleotides are TGTGCCAGCAGCCCTGCAGCTTTGCGGCTTACCTACGAGCAGTACTTC. The encoded protein is CASSPAALRLTYEQYF. This chain links TRBV7-9 with TRBJ2-7, with D uncertain. CDR3 length equals 16 residues. CDR1 is SEHNR and CDR2 is FQNEAQ in the germline V gene (reference sequence). V was trimmed by 5 bases and J by 2 bases, leaving 19 bases between them.

This clone was picked up many times. The gene calls are TRBV9 and TRBJ2-1; TRBD2 agrees at 14 bases. CDR3 length: 14 residues. The trim removed 4 bases at V and 10 bases at J, leaving 4 bases unmatched. Germline V gives CDR1 SGDLS, CDR2 YYNGEE. CDR3 sequence (DNA): TGTGCCAGCAGCCCGAGGACTAGCGGGGGGGAGCAGTTCTTC. Its protein is CASSPRTSGGEQFF.

This sequence joins TRBV6-4 and TRBJ2-6; tentative D call: TRBD1 (5 bases). The CDR3 is 14 residues long. V lost 3 bases and J 4 bases, leaving 7 bases between the germline ends. CDR1 is MRHNA and CDR2 is SNTAGT in the germline V gene. CDR3: CASSEGLGANVLTF. The CDR3 bases are TGTGCCAGCAGTGAGGGGCTCGGGGCCAACGTCCTGACTTTC.

J is TRBJ2-2 and V is TRBV5-1, with TRBD1 as a possible D gene (7 bases). The V gene lost 4 bases and the J gene lost 7 bases, with 17 bases spanning the gap. This CDR3 comprises 15 residues. The germline V gene has CDR1 SGHRS and CDR2 YFSETQ. The CDR3: CASSPVEGANGELFF. Here the CDR3 DNA reads TGCGCCAGCAGCCCCGTGGAGGGGGCAAACGGGGAGCTGTTTTTT.

The genes are TRBV11-2 and TRBJ2-5; D might be TRBD2 (5 bases). This CDR3 region has 15 residues. V lost 2 bases and J lost 2, with 12 bases in between. Germline V lookup: CDR1 SGHAT, CDR2 FQNNGV. The CDR3: CASSLLGGQQETQYF. The CDR3 DNA follows: TGTGCCAGCAGCTTACTCGGCGGGCAGCAAGAGACCCAGTACTTC.

This chain links TRBV5-1 with TRBJ1-2; 8 bases are shared with TRBD1. In germline, CDR1 is SGHRS, CDR2 YFSETQ. The CDR3 contains 16 residues. V was pared by 0 bases and J by 6 bases, with 10 bases of the junction left unmatched. CDR3 sequence (DNA): TGCGCCAGCAGCTTGGCCTTTTCTAGACAGGGGAATGGCTACACCTTC. Protein: CASSLAFSRQGNGYTF.

This clone was detected a few times. The chain is built from TRBV6-4 and TRBJ2-3, with TRBD1 identical over 7 bases. The CDR3 is made up of 14 amino acids. In germline, CDR1 is MRHNA, CDR2 SNTAGT. V lost 0 bases to trimming and J lost 4 bases; unmatched junction nucleotides: 1. CDR3 sequence: CASSDSTGPDTQYF. CDR3 nucleotide sequence: TGTGCCAGCAGTGACTCGACAGGGCCAGATACGCAGTATTTT.

V usage is TRBV18 and J usage is TRBJ1-6; D unresolved. The ends were cut back, 3 bases at V and 5 bases at J, with 5 bases in the middle. The CDR3 contains 13 residues. Germline V gives CDR1 KGHSH, CDR2 LQKENI. In DNA form, the CDR3 reads TGTGCCAGCTCACCGGCGGATAATTCACCCCTCCACTTT. Its protein product is CASSPADNSPLHF. Supplemented by reference TRBV18 and TRBJ1-6, the full variable domain reads NAGVMQNPRHLVRRRGQEARLRCSPMKGHSHVYWYRQLPEEGLKFMVYLQKENIIDESGMPKERFSAEFPKEGPSILRIQQVVRGDSAAYFCASSPADNSPLHFGNGTRLTVT.

The genes are TRBV19 and TRBJ2-6, with D possibly matching TRBD2 (6 bases). V was clipped by 5 bases and J by 0 bases, with 11 bases between them. The length of the CDR3 is 16 residues. Germline V gene data show CDR1 as LNHDA and CDR2 as SQIVND (reference sequence). The CDR3 bases are TGTGCCAGTAGTGCGCGGGGCCCCTCTGGGGCCAACGTCCTGACTTTC. Protein: CASSARGPSGANVLTF.

The chain is built from TRBV30 and TRBJ2-5; D is perhaps TRBD1 (6 bases). Trimming cost V 4 bases and J 9 bases, with 18 bases left between them. The CDR3 has 13 amino acids. The germline CDR1 and CDR2 sequences are GTSNPN and SVGIG (reference sequence). The CDR3 DNA follows: TGTGCCTGGACTGAGTTGGGGGCATATGCCCAGTACTTC. Translation gives CAWTELGAYAQYF.

The genes are TRBV6-5 and TRBJ1-1; D is uncertain. In germline, CDR1 is MNHEY, CDR2 SVGAGI. The CDR3 loop spans 12 amino acids. Trimming pared 6 bases from V and 0 bases from J, leaving 5 bases between. The CDR3 DNA reads as TGTGCCAGCAGGAGTTTGAACACTGAAGCTTTCTTT. Translation gives CASRSLNTEAFF.

The rearrangement uses TRBV6-5 and TRBJ1-6; D uncertain. In germline, CDR1 is MNHEY, CDR2 SVGAGI. The CDR3 spans 12 residues. The germline V and J ends were trimmed by 9 bases and 10 bases, with 13 bases remaining between them. CDR3 DNA: TGTGCCAGTGAATTTATTGGCTCACCCCTCCACTTT. Translated: CASEFIGSPLHF.

The chain is built from TRBV9 and TRBJ2-6; the D gene is possibly TRBD1 (5 bases). This CDR3 region has 20 residues. Germline CDR1 SGDLS, CDR2 YYNGEE. V dropped 6 bases and J dropped 0 bases, with 25 bases sitting between them. In DNA form, the CDR3 reads TGTGCCAGCACCCTCTCCCTTAGACAGCGCAATGACTCTGGGGCCAACGTCCTGACTTTC. Protein sequence: CASTLSLRQRNDSGANVLTF.

This clone was seen once. The V gene is TRBV20-1, the J gene TRBJ1-2; D might be TRBD1 (6 bases). CDR1 is DFQATT and CDR2 is SNEGSKA in the germline V gene (reference sequence). Trimming shortened V by 6 bases and J by 8 bases, and 13 bases separated the two germline ends. CDR3 size: 11 residues. The CDR3 coding sequence is TGCAGTGCCCTAGGACAGCCGGGCTACACCTTC. Amino acid sequence: CSALGQPGYTF.

The chain carries TRBV15 and TRBJ2-3; 9 nucleotides line up with TRBD1. V shed 0 bases, J shed 4 bases, and the junction held 5 bases outside the gene matches. The CDR3 has 16 amino acids. Germline V lookup: CDR1 LNHNV, CDR2 YYDKDF (reference sequence). The CDR3 DNA sequence: TGTGCCACCAGCAGAGATCCGGGACAGGGTCCAGATACGCAGTATTTT. This translates into CATSRDPGQGPDTQYF.

This clone appeared once. Distinct nucleotide sequences in the sample also encode this CDR3. This chain joins TRBV19 and TRBJ1-1; no clear D gene. CDR1 and CDR2 from the germline V gene are LNHDA and SQIVND (reference sequence). V lost 0 bases and J lost 0, with 8 bases in between. The CDR3 spans 15 residues. The CDR3 protein is CASSIDLYMNTEAFF. Here the CDR3 DNA reads TGTGCCAGTAGTATAGATCTGTATATGAACACTGAAGCTTTCTTT.

The chain carries TRBV10-3 and TRBJ1-1; possible D gene TRBD1, 6 bases. Trimming cost V 4 bases and J 6 bases, with 18 bases left between them. The CDR3 has 15 residues. The germline V gene has CDR1 ENHRY and CDR2 SYGVKD. The DNA of the CDR3 is TGTGCCATCAGTGGGTCGCGGGGGCGCAAGGCTGAAGCTTTCTTT. It encodes CAISGSRGRKAEAFF.

V and J are TRBV5-1 and TRBJ2-3; 10 nucleotides align to TRBD2. The junction had 5 bases not matched to a gene; V was cut back by 3 bases and J by 1 base. CDR3 length: 16 residues. Germline V gene lookup returns CDR1 SGHRS and CDR2 YFSETQ. CDR3 region: CASSYSLAGGTDTQYF. CDR3 sequence (DNA): TGCGCCAGCAGCTACAGTCTAGCGGGGGGCACAGATACGCAGTATTTT.

The chain combines TRBV6-5 with TRBJ1-6; perhaps TRBD1 as D (6 bases). Germline CDR1 reads MNHEY; CDR2 reads SVGAGI. The CDR3 loop spans 14 amino acids. V lost 6 bases and J lost 9, with 15 bases in between. CDR3 protein: CASSDRWHSSPLHF. CDR3 coding DNA: TGTGCCAGCAGCGACAGGTGGCACTCTTCACCCCTCCACTTT.